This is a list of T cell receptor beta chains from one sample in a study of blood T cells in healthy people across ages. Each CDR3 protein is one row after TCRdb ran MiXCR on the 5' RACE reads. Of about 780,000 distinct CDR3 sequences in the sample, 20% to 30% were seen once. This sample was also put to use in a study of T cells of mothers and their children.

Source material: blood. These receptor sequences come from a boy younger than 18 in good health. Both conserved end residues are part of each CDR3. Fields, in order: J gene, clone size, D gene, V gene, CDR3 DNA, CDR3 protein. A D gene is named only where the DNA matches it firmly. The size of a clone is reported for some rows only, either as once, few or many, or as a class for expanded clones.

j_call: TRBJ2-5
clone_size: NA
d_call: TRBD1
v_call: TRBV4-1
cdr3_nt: TGCGCCAGCAGCCAAGATTGGCGGGACAGGGTTGGTGAGACCCAGTACTTC
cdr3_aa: CASSQDWRDRVGETQYF

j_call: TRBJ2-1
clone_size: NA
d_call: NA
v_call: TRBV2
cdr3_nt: TGTGCCAGCAGGGTCGATGGATTCAATGAGCAGTTCTTC
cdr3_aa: CASRVDGFNEQFF

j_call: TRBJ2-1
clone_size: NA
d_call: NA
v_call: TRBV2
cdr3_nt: TGTGCCAGCAGTGAAGCGGGGCAGGGGGGTTCCTACAATGAGCAGTTCTTC
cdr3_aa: CASSEAGQGGSYNEQFF

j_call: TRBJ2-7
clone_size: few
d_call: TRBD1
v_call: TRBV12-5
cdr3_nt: TGTGCTAGTGGTTTCCCACAGGGGGCGGCGTACGAGCAGTACTTC
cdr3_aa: CASGFPQGAAYEQYF

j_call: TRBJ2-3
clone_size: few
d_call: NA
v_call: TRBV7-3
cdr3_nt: TGTGCCAGCAGCTTGCCTCCGGGACGGAGCACAGATACGCAGTATTTT
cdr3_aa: CASSLPPGRSTDTQYF

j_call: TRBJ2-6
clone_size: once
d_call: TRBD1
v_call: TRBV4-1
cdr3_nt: TGCGCCAGCAGACAAGCAGGGGGCCGTTTCTCTGGGGCCAACGTCCTGACTTTC
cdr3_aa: CASRQAGGRFSGANVLTF

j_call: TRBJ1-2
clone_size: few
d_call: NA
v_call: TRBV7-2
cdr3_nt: TGTGCCAGCAGCCAGATGGGGGTCAGGGCCAATGGCTACACCTTC
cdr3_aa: CASSQMGVRANGYTF

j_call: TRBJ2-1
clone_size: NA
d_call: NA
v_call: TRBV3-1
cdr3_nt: TGTGCCAGCAGCCAAGGGGACCTATACAATGAGCAGTTCTTC
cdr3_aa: CASSQGDLYNEQFF

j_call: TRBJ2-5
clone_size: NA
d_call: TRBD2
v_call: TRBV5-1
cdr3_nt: TGCGCCAGCAGCTTGGCCGGCGGGGGGAGAGGAGCTCGGGAGACCCAGTACTTC
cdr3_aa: CASSLAGGGRGARETQYF

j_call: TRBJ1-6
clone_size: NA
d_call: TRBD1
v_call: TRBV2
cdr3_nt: TGTGCCAGCAGTGACGAGACAGGGATTGGGAATTCACCCCTCCACTTT
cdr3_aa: CASSDETGIGNSPLHF

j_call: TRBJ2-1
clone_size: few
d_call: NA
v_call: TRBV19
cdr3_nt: TGTGCCAGTAGTGAGGGGCAGGCAGTAAACAATGAGCAGTTCTTC
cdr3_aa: CASSEGQAVNNEQFF

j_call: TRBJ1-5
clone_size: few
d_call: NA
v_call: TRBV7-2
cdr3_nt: TGTGCCAGCAGCCTGGGAGGACAGAGCAATCAGCCCCAGCATTTT
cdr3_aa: CASSLGGQSNQPQHF

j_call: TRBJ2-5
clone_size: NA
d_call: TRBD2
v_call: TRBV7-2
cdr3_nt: TGTGCCAGCAGCTCAGGACTAGCGGGAAGATTGGCCCAGTACTTC
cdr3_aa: CASSSGLAGRLAQYF

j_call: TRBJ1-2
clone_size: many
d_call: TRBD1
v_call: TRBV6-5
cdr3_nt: TGTGCCAGCAGTTTAGGGGGCGCAGGCTACACCTTC
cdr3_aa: CASSLGGAGYTF

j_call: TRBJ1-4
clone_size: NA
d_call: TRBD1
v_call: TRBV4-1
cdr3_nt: TGCGCCAGCAGCCAAGGGGGACAGGGGATAATGGTCGAAAAACTGTTTTTT
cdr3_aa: CASSQGGQGIMVEKLFF

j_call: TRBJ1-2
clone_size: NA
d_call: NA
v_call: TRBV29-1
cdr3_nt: TGCAGCGTTCAAAATACGGGACCATATGGCTACACCTTC
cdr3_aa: CSVQNTGPYGYTF

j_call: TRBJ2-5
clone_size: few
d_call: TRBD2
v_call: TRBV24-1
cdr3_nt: TGTGCCACCAGTGATCACGGGACTAGCGGAAAAGAGACCCAGTACTTC
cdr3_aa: CATSDHGTSGKETQYF

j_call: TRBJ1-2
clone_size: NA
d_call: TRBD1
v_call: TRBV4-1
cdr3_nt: TGCGCCAGCAGCCAACCGACAGGGGAGAATAGCTACACCTTC
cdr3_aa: CASSQPTGENSYTF

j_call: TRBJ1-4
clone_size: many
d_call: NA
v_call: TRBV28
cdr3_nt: TGTGCCAGCAGTTTAGGTGGGGGAAGAAGTGAAAAACTGTTTTTT
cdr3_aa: CASSLGGGRSEKLFF

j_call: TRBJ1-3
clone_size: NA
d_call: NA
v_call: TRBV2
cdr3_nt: TGTGCCAGCAGACACAGGGACTTATCTGGAAACACCATATATTTT
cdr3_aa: CASRHRDLSGNTIYF

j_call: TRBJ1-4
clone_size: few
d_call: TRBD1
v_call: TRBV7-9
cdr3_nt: TGTGCCAGCAGCAAGACAGGGGAAGAGGAAAAACTGTTTTTT
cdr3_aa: CASSKTGEEEKLFF

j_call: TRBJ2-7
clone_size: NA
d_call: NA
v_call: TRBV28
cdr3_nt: TGTGCCAGCAGCCTCACAGGGAGAACCCTCCCCGAGCAGTACTTC
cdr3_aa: CASSLTGRTLPEQYF

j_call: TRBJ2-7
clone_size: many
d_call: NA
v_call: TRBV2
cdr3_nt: TGCGCCAGCAGTGGCCGTGCCTACGAGCAGTACTTC
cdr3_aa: CASSGRAYEQYF